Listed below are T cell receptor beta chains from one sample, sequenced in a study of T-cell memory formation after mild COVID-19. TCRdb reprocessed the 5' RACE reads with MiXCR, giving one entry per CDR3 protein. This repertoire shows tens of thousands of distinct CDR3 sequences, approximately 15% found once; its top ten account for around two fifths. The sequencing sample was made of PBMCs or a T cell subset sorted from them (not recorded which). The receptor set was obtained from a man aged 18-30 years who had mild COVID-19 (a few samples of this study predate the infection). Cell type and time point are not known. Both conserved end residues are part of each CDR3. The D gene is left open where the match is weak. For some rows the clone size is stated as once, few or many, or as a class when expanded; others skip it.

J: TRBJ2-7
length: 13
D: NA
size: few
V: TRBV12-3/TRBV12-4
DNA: TGTGCCAGCAGGCATAGCGACTCCTACGAGCAGTACTTC
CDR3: CASRHSDSYEQYF

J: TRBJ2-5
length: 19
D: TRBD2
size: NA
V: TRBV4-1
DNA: TGCGCCAGCAGCCAAACACCGGGACTAGCGGGGGTGGGCGGAGAGACCCAGTACTTC
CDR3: CASSQTPGLAGVGGETQYF

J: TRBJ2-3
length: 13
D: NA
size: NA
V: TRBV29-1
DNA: TGCAGCGTCAGAGTCGGCGTGACAGATACGCAGTATTTT
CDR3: CSVRVGVTDTQYF

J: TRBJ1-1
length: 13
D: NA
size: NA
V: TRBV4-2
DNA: TGTGCCAGCAGCCTGACAGGTCCCCGGGAGGCTTTCTTT
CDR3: CASSLTGPREAFF

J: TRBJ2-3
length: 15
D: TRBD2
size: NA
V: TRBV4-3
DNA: TGCGCCAGCAGCCAATTAGCGGGGATAGCAGATACGCAGTATTTT
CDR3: CASSQLAGIADTQYF

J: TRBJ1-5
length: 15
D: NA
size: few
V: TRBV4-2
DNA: TGTGCCAGCAGCCACCTGGGGGGGGGAGATCAGGTCCAGCATTTT
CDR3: CASSHLGGGDQVQHF

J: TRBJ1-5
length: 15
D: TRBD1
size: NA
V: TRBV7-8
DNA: TGTGCCAGCAGCCCCGGACAGGGATACAATCAGCCCCAGCATTTT
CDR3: CASSPGQGYNQPQHF

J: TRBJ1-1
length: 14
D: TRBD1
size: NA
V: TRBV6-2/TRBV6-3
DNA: TGTGCCAGCAGATGGACAGGGTATAACACTGAAGCTTTCTTT
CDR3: CASRWTGYNTEAFF

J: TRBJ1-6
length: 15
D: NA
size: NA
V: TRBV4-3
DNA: TGCGCCAGCAGCCAAGAACAAGGGGTGGATTCACCCCTCCACTTT
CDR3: CASSQEQGVDSPLHF

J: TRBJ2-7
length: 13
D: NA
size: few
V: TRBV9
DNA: TGTGCCAGCAGCGCACAACCCCAGGACGAGCAGTACTTC
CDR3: CASSAQPQDEQYF

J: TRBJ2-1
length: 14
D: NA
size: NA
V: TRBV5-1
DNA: TGCGCCAGCTGTGGCGGGGTTTCCAACAATGAGCAGTTCTTC
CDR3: CASCGGVSNNEQFF

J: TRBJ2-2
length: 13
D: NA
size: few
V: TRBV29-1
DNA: TGCAGCGTAATGCCGACGCACACCGGGGAGCTGTTTTTT
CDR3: CSVMPTHTGELFF

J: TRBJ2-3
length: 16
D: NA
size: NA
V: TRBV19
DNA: TGTGCCAGTAGTACCGTCAGCTCCCTTAGCACAGATACGCAGTATTTT
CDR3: CASSTVSSLSTDTQYF

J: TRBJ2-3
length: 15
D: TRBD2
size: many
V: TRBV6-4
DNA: TGTGCCAGCAGTGAGCTAGCGGGGGAGATAGATACGCAGTATTTT
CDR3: CASSELAGEIDTQYF

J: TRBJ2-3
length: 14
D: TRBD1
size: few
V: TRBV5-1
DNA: TGCGCCAGCAGCGACGGACAGGGGTTCTATACGCAGTATTTT
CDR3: CASSDGQGFYTQYF

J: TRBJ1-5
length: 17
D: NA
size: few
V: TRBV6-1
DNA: TGTGCCAGCAGTGAATACGGGCAGGGTGTCGGCAATCAGCCCCAGCATTTT
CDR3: CASSEYGQGVGNQPQHF

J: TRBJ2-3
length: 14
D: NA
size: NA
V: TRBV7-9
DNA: TGTGCCAGCAGCTCACCCCCGGCGCGAGATACGCAGTATTTT
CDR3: CASSSPPARDTQYF

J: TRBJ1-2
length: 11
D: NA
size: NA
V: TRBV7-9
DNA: TGTGCCAGCAGCTTGGGACGGGACTACACCTTC
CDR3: CASSLGRDYTF

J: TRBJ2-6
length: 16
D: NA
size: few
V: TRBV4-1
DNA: TGCGCCAGCAGCCAGCAACAGGTCTCTGGGGCCAACGTCCTGACTTTC
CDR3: CASSQQQVSGANVLTF

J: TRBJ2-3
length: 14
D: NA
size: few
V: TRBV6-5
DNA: TGTGCCAGCTGGTTTGGGGGAGGTGCAGATACGCAGTATTTT
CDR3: CASWFGGGADTQYF

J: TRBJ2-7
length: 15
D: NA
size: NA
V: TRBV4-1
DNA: TGCGCCAGCAGCCCGATGTTAGGGAGCTCCTACGAGCAGTACTTC
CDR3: CASSPMLGSSYEQYF

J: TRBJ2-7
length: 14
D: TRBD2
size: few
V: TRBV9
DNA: TGTGCCAGCAGCGGACCGGGAGGCTCCTACGAGCAGTACTTC
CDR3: CASSGPGGSYEQYF

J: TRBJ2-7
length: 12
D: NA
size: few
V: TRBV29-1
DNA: TGCAGCGTTGAAGATCACGATAGGGAGCAGTACTTC
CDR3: CSVEDHDREQYF

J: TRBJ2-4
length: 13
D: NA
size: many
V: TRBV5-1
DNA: TGCGCCAGCAGCTTACCGGAGGAAAACATTCAGTACTTC
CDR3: CASSLPEENIQYF

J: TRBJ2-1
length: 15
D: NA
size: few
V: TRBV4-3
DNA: TGCGCCAGCAGCCGCAACCGGGGGAGTGGCAATGAGCAGTTCTTC
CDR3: CASSRNRGSGNEQFF

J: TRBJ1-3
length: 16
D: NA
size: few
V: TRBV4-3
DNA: TGCGCCAGCAGCACACACAGGGTAGCTCGGGGAAACACCATATATTTT
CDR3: CASSTHRVARGNTIYF

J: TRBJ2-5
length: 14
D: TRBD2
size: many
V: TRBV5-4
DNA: TGTGCCAGCAGCACGGGACTAGACGGGGAGACCCAGTACTTC
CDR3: CASSTGLDGETQYF

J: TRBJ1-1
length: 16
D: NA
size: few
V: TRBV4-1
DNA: TGCGCCAGCAGCCAGGCAGCCGGGACCCTGAACACTGAAGCTTTCTTT
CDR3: CASSQAAGTLNTEAFF

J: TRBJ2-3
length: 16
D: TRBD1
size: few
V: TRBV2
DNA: TGTGCCAGCAGTGTTTCTCGGACAGGAATCACAGATACGCAGTATTTT
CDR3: CASSVSRTGITDTQYF

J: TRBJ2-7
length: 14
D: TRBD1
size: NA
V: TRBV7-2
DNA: TGTGCCAGCAGCTCTCGGGACAGGGATCACGAGCAGTACTTC
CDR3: CASSSRDRDHEQYF

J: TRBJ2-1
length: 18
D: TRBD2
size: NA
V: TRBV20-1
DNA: TGCAGTGCTAGAATTTCAAGCGGGGGGCCTCGACCGATCAATGAGCAGTTCTTC
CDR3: CSARISSGGPRPINEQFF

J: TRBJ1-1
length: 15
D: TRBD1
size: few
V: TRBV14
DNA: TGTGCCAGCAGCTCACAGGGGGCGCAGAGCACTGAAGCTTTCTTT
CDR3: CASSSQGAQSTEAFF

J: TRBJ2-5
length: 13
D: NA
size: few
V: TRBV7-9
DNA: TGTGCCAGCAGCCCTCAGGGTCTCGAGACCCAGTACTTC
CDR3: CASSPQGLETQYF

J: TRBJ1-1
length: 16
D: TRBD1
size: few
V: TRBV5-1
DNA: TGCGCCAGCAGTTCCGGGACAGAGAGTATGAACACTGAAGCTTTCTTT
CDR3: CASSSGTESMNTEAFF

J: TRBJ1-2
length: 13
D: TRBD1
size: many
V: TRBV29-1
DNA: TGCAGCGTTACAGGGGGCCCTAACTATGGCTACACCTTC
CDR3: CSVTGGPNYGYTF

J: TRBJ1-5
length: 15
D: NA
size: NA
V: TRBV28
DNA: TGTGCCAGCAGTTTGGGTGTTCGGAGCAATCAGCCCCAGCATTTT
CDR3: CASSLGVRSNQPQHF

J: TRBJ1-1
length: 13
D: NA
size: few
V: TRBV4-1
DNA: TGCGCCAGCAGCCACGGGGGGCGAACTGAAGCTTTCTTT
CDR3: CASSHGGRTEAFF

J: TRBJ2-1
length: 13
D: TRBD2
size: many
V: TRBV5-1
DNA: TGCGCCAGCAGTCTAGCGGGGGATAATGAGCAGTTCTTC
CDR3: CASSLAGDNEQFF

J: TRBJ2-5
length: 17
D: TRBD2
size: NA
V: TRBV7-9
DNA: TGTGCCAGCAGCTTACCGAGCGGACTAGAGGCGGGAGAGACCCAGTACTTC
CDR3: CASSLPSGLEAGETQYF

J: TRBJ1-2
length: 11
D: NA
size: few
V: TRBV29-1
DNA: TGCAGCGTTGAAACCAACTATGGCTACACCTTC
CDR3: CSVETNYGYTF

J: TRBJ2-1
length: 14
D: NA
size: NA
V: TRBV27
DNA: TGTGCCAGCAGGCCGTTAGGCTCCTACAATGAGCAGTTCTTC
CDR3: CASRPLGSYNEQFF

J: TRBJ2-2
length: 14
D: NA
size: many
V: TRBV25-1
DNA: TGTGCCAGCAGTACAGGAACATTCACCGGGGAGCTGTTTTTT
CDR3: CASSTGTFTGELFF

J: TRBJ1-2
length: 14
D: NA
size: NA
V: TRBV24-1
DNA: TGTGCCACCAGTGATCCCCAACAGGCGTATGGCTACACCTTC
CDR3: CATSDPQQAYGYTF

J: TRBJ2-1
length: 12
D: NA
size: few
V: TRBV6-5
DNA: TGTGCCAGCACCCTTGACAGGACGTTCGAGTTCTTC
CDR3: CASTLDRTFEFF

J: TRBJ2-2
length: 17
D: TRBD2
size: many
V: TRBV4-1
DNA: TGCGCCAGCAGCCTATCAGGGCGCCTAGCGGGAGCCGGGGAGCTGTTTTTT
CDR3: CASSLSGRLAGAGELFF

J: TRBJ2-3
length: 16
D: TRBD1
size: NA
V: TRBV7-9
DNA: TGTGCCAGCACTATTCCCGAGACAGGGGCGACAGATACGCAGTATTTT
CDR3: CASTIPETGATDTQYF

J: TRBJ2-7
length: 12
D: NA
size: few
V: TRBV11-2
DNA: TGTGCCAGCAGCTTGACGATGGGGGAGCAGTACTTC
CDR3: CASSLTMGEQYF

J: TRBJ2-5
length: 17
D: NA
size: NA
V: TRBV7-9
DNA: TGTGCCAGCAGCTCCAGTCGGCAGGGCCTCTCGGTAGAGACCCAGTACTTC
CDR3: CASSSSRQGLSVETQYF